This TCR beta chain comes out of a study of T-cell reconstitution after alpha-beta-depleted transplantation in children. This clonotype was counted ten times or more. Its antigen remains unidentified. Library preparation (for TCRbeta) was performed with unique molecular identifiers. TCRdb reprocessed the PCR reads via MiXCR and lists one record per CDR3 protein. Of tens of thousands of distinct CDR3 sequences listed, about 9% are singletons. The study, taken as a whole, reports: Several hundred expanded graft clones reportedly gave rise to the alpha-beta T cells present about two months after transplant.

Germline values: CDR1 DFQATT, CDR2 SNEGSKA (reference sequence). This CDR3 is built from 13 residues. V lost 5 bases and J lost 10; bases outside the gene matches: 11. The V call is TRBV20-1, the J call TRBJ2-1; 7 positions match TRBD1. Sample: PBMCs, mostly from graft donor cells, taken 60 days after TCRalphabeta/CD19-depleted stem cell transplant. This receptor was obtained from a male patient between 2 and 15 years old who had a stem cell transplant for chronic granulomatous disease, so the T cells may come from the graft donor. CDR3 residues: CSAAFTRDREQFF. DNA for the CDR3: TGCAGTGCTGCATTTACCCGGGACAGAGAGCAGTTCTTC.